The 18 T cell receptor beta chains below were found in one sample sequenced in a study of T-cell memory formation after mild COVID-19. Via MiXCR, TCRdb re-called the 5' RACE reads, giving one row per CDR3 protein. Among fewer than 600,000 distinct CDR3 sequences listed, about a fifth were seen once. Sequencing input: PBMCs or a T cell subset sorted from them (not recorded which). These receptors all stem from an adult woman who had mild COVID-19 (a few samples of this study predate the infection). Cell type and time point are not known.

The chain is built from TRBV20-1 and TRBJ2-7; TRBD1 matches at 10 bases. Germline CDR1 and CDR2: DFQATT and SNEGSKA (reference sequence). The CDR3 sequence is 17 residues long. Trimming at V came to 3 bases and at J to 3 bases, leaving 14 bases not matched to a gene. CDR3 residues: CSASKLAGQGWVYEQYF. The CDR3 DNA reads TGCAGTGCTAGTAAATTAGCGGGACAGGGGTGGGTCTACGAGCAGTACTTC.

This clonotype has only a few counts. The chain recombines TRBV5-1 with TRBJ1-5, with D unclear. This CDR3 is 13 amino acids long. V shed 3 bases and J shed 7 bases, with 11 bases lying between them. Per germline, CDR1 SGHRS and CDR2 YFSETQ. The chain's CDR3 is CASSSGPQQPQHF. The CDR3 nucleotides are TGCGCCAGCAGCTCCGGACCTCAACAGCCCCAGCATTTT.

The table lists this clonotype with a few counts. The rearrangement uses TRBV5-1 and TRBJ2-1; D may be TRBD1 (6 bases). Per germline, CDR1 SGHRS and CDR2 YFSETQ. This CDR3 is 15 amino acids long. V lost 4 bases to trimming and J lost 2 bases, with 13 bases between them. The CDR3 DNA sequence: TGCGCCAGCAGCCCAGGGGTAGGACCCTACAATGAGCAGTTCTTC. Its protein product is CASSPGVGPYNEQFF.

J is TRBJ2-3 and V is TRBV10-3; possibly TRBD2 for D (5 bases). V was pared by 8 bases and J by 6 bases, with 21 bases between. The CDR3 is 15 residues long. Germline V gene lookup returns CDR1 ENHRY and CDR2 SYGVKD. The CDR3 region has the DNA TGTGCCATCCAGTCGGAGGACCGAGACCGTGATACGCAGTATTTT. Protein product: CAIQSEDRDRDTQYF.

This clonotype was found many times. V is TRBV12-3 or TRBV12-4 and J is TRBJ2-7; D uncertain. With 8 bases removed from V and 4 bases from J, the gap between germline ends came to 9 bases. The CDR3 has 11 residues. As DNA, the CDR3 is TGTGCCAGCGGGTACTCTTACGAGCAGTACTTC. Its protein is CASGYSYEQYF.

The chain has TRBV5-1 and TRBJ2-5, with a tentative D call TRBD1 (6 bases). The CDR3 is 14 residues long. Germline CDR1 and CDR2: SGHRS and YFSETQ. V was trimmed by 1 base and J by 4 bases, leaving 11 bases between them. This CDR3 is CASSLSQGPETQYF. CDR3 coding DNA: TGCGCCAGCAGCTTGTCCCAGGGGCCAGAGACCCAGTACTTC.

The V call is TRBV7-9, the J call TRBJ2-3; possibly TRBD2 for D (5 bases). The CDR3 contains 16 residues. The germline gives CDR1 SEHNR, CDR2 FQNEAQ (reference sequence). The V end was cut by 0 bases, the J end by 0 bases, with 10 bases between. As DNA, the CDR3 is TGTGCCAGCAGCTTAGCGATACTAGTAAGCACAGATACGCAGTATTTT. This translates into CASSLAILVSTDTQYF.

The genes are TRBV5-1 and TRBJ1-1, with D hard to call. The CDR3 has 17 residues. Germline V gives CDR1 SGHRS, CDR2 YFSETQ. Trimming stripped 0 bases from V and 3 bases from J, with 18 bases between. The CDR3 is CASSLVFGSGTDTEAFF. The CDR3 DNA follows: TGCGCCAGCAGCTTGGTTTTCGGAAGCGGTACGGACACTGAAGCTTTCTTT.

In its sample, this clonotype was seen a few times. CDR3 amino acids: CASSLAPGQGGSDQYF. The CDR3, as DNA: TGTGCCAGCAGCTTAGCGCCGGGACAGGGTGGATCGGATCAGTACTTC. The rearrangement uses TRBV7-8 and TRBJ2-4; 9 nucleotides agree with TRBD1. Germline V gives CDR1 SGHVS, CDR2 FQNEAQ. Trimming cost V 0 bases and J 12 bases; bases outside gene matches: 12. This CDR3 contains 16 residues.

This clonotype was recorded a few times. The chain uses TRBV5-1 and TRBJ2-7, with 7 bases aligning to TRBD1. The CDR3 loop spans 15 amino acids. Germline V gene data show CDR1 as SGHRS and CDR2 as YFSETQ. V trimming: 5 bases; J trimming: 6 bases; junction bases outside the gene matches: 14. The DNA for the CDR3 is TGCGCCAGCAGTAAACTGACAGGGACGGGACGCGAGCAGTACTTC. It encodes CASSKLTGTGREQYF.

J is TRBJ2-3 and V is TRBV2; 8 bases fit TRBD2. V lost 7 bases to trimming and J lost 5 bases; unmatched junction nucleotides: 5. CDR3 length: 13 residues. Germline CDR1 reads SNHLY; CDR2 reads FYNNEI. The chain's CDR3 is CASKAGGGDTQYF. In DNA form, the CDR3 reads TGTGCCAGCAAGGCGGGAGGCGGAGATACGCAGTATTTT.

A few counts support this clonotype. The V and J genes are TRBV18 and TRBJ2-7, with 9 bases identical to TRBD1. Per germline, CDR1 KGHSH and CDR2 LQKENI. This CDR3 is 14 amino acids long. J was trimmed by 5 bases and V by 3 bases; bases with no gene match: 5. The DNA for the CDR3 is TGTGCCAGCTCACCCTGGACAGGGGCCCACGAGCAGTACTTC. Its protein product is CASSPWTGAHEQYF.

The chain recombines TRBV27 with TRBJ2-7, with TRBD1 identical over 9 bases. J lost 6 bases, V lost 4 bases, and 16 bases had no gene match. Germline-derived CDR1 and CDR2 are MNHEY and SMNVEV (reference sequence). The CDR3 runs 17 residues. The CDR3 bases are TGTGCCAGCAGTTATGTACAGGGGGCGCTACGGTCCGGCGAGCAGTACTTC. The encoded protein is CASSYVQGALRSGEQYF.

This rearrangement joins TRBV30 to TRBJ2-7; TRBD1 matches at 7 bases. V shed 3 bases and J 4 bases; nucleotides not matched to a gene: 3. Germline CDR1 reads GTSNPN; CDR2 reads SVGIG (reference sequence). The CDR3 is 12 amino acids. CDR3 loop: CAWSLQGYEQYF. The CDR3 DNA is TGTGCCTGGAGCTTACAGGGGTACGAGCAGTACTTC.

The V gene is TRBV9, the J gene TRBJ2-7, with D unresolved. The V gene's germline CDR1 is SGDLS and CDR2 YYNGEE. CDR3 length: 14 amino acids. Trimming cost V 3 bases and J 2 bases, with 12 bases left between them. For the CDR3, the DNA is TGTGCCAGCAGCGAATTCGACGGTGCCTACGAGCAGTACTTC. Translated, it gives CASSEFDGAYEQYF.

The genes are TRBV12-3 or TRBV12-4 and TRBJ2-4, with D perhaps TRBD1 (6 bases). CDR3 length: 17 residues. Trimming shortened V by 6 bases and J by 9 bases, and 27 bases separated the two germline ends. In DNA, the CDR3 is TGTGCCAGCAGCCAACCCACGGGACATTCGCTGGCGCTCATTCAGTACTTC. This translates into CASSQPTGHSLALIQYF.

The rearrangement joins TRBV20-1 to TRBJ1-5, with 11 nucleotides matching TRBD1. Looked up from germline, CDR1 is DFQATT and CDR2 is SNEGSKA (reference sequence). J gave up 1 base and V 2 bases, and 4 bases lay outside the gene matches. The CDR3 consists of 16 residues. CDR3 coding DNA: TGCAGTGCTAGAAGGACAGGGGGCTTGAGCAATCAGCCCCAGCATTTT. Amino acid sequence: CSARRTGGLSNQPQHF.

The chain couples TRBV12-3 or TRBV12-4 to TRBJ2-3, with a weak D call TRBD1 (5 bases). This CDR3 has 12 amino acids. With 6 bases removed from V and 7 bases from J, the gap between germline ends came to 11 bases. The CDR3 reads CASSEGANTQYF. The CDR3 DNA sequence: TGTGCCAGCAGCGAAGGGGCAAATACGCAGTATTTT.